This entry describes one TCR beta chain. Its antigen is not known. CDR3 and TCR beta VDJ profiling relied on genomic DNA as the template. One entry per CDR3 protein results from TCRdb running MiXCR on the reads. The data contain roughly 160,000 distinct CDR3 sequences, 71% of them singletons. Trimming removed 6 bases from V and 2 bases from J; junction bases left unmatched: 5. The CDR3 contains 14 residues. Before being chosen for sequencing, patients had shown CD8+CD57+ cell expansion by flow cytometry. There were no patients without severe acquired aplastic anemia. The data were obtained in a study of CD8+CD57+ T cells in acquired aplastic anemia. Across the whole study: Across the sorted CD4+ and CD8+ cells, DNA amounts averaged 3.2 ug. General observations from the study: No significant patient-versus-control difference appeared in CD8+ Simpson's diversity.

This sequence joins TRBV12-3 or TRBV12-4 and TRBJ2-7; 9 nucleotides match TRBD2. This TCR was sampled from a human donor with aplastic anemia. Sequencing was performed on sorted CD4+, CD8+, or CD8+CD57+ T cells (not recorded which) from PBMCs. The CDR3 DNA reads TGTGCCAGCAGCGTAGCGGGGGTCGCCTACGAGCAGTACTTC. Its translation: CASSVAGVAYEQYF.